The 17 T cell receptor beta chains below were found in one sample sequenced in a study of response to subunit inactivated influenza vaccine. TCRdb used MiXCR to reprocess the RT-PCR reads, holding one entry per CDR3 protein. This sample has hundreds of thousands of distinct CDR3 sequences; less than 15% occur once, and the top ten carry less than 9%. Here the sequenced sample was PBMCs from blood, taken less than 15 days before vaccination. The receptors shown here come from a man aged 45-65 years who received an inactivated influenza vaccine.

This clonotype was counted only a few times. This chain connects TRBV20-1 to TRBJ2-2; D is undetermined. Germline V gene lookup returns CDR1 DFQATT and CDR2 SNEGSKA (reference sequence). This CDR3 is built from 14 residues. V lost 3 bases and J 4 bases, leaving 12 bases between the germline ends. The chain's CDR3 is CSASLAKGTGELFF. The CDR3 nucleotides are TGCAGTGCTAGTCTTGCTAAGGGCACCGGGGAGCTGTTTTTT.

This chain connects TRBV5-1 to TRBJ2-1; the D is unclear. V gave up 8 bases and J gave up 2 bases, with 14 bases separating them. The germline CDR1 and CDR2 sequences are SGHRS and YFSETQ. The CDR3 sequence is 14 residues long. The CDR3 reads CASYSTGTYNEQFF. The CDR3 coding sequence is TGCGCCAGTTATAGTACTGGGACCTACAATGAGCAGTTCTTC.

This clonotype came up many times. The chain links TRBV29-1 to TRBJ2-1, with TRBD1 as a possible D gene (6 bases). The CDR3 sequence is 14 residues long. The germline CDR1 and CDR2 sequences are SQVTM and ANQGSEA. V was shortened by 3 bases and J by 4 bases, with 13 bases between the two germline ends. The CDR3 loop is CSVEDRSLYNEQFF. CDR3 in DNA: TGCAGCGTTGAGGACAGAAGCCTGTACAATGAGCAGTTCTTC.

This clonotype appeared a few times. The V call is TRBV5-1, the J call TRBJ1-3; the match to TRBD1 covers 7 bases. V was clipped by 1 base and J by 0 bases; unmatched bases: 4. Germline CDR1 SGHRS, CDR2 YFSETQ. This CDR3 contains 16 residues. The CDR3 nucleotides are TGCGCCAGCAGCTTGTCGGACAGGAACTCTGGAAACACCATATATTTT. Translated, it gives CASSLSDRNSGNTIYF.

The chain is built from TRBV9 and TRBJ2-7; tentatively, D is TRBD1 (5 bases). Germline V CDR1 and CDR2: SGDLS, YYNGEE. Between the trimmed V and J ends, which lost 4 bases and 6 bases, there was a span of 14 bases. CDR3 length: 13 residues. CDR3 region: CASSTQTGSEQYF. The CDR3 coding sequence is TGTGCCAGCAGCACCCAAACAGGTTCCGAGCAGTACTTC. The variable domain in full, completed from reference TRBV9 and TRBJ2-7, reads DSGVTQTPKHLITATGQRVTLRCSPRSGDLSVYWYQQSLDQGLQFLIQYYNGEERAKGNILERFSAQQFPDLHSELNLSSLELGDSALYFCASSTQTGSEQYFGPGTRLTVT.

CDR3 sequence (DNA): TGCAGTGCTTTAAATCTCTACGAGCAGTACTTC. Its translation is CSALNLYEQYF. The rearrangement joins TRBV20-1 to TRBJ2-7; D ambiguous. Trimming left V 5 bases short and J 3 bases short, with 8 bases between. The CDR3 contains 11 residues. From germline, CDR1 is DFQATT and CDR2 SNEGSKA (reference sequence).

This clonotype was seen a few times. This chain uses TRBV20-1 with TRBJ2-3, with D unclear. The length of the CDR3 is 16 residues. Per germline, CDR1 DFQATT and CDR2 SNEGSKA (reference sequence). The V and J ends lost 3 bases and 3 bases respectively, with 19 bases between them. CDR3: CSARRSHWMQTDTQYF. The CDR3 nucleotides are TGCAGTGCTAGGAGGAGTCATTGGATGCAGACAGATACGCAGTATTTT.

The chain combines TRBV4-3 with TRBJ2-1; 10 nucleotides agree with TRBD1. Germline CDR1 LGHNA, CDR2 YSLEER. There are 17 residues in the CDR3. J was trimmed by 4 bases and V by 0 bases; bases with no gene match: 6. The CDR3, as DNA: TGCGCCAGCAGCCAAGACCCGGGACAGGGGACATACAATGAGCAGTTCTTC. Protein: CASSQDPGQGTYNEQFF.

This clonotype was counted only a few times. The chain joins TRBV20-1 to TRBJ2-3; 11 nucleotides align to TRBD1. Germline V gene sequence: CDR1 DFQATT, CDR2 SNEGSKA (reference sequence). Unmatched junction bases numbered 7, after V lost 5 bases and J lost 3 bases. The CDR3 runs to 15 residues. The CDR3 loop reads CSALGQGAATDTQYF. The CDR3 coding sequence is TGCAGTGCTCTTGGACAGGGGGCAGCTACAGATACGCAGTATTTT.

This chain joins TRBV5-1 and TRBJ1-4, with D possibly TRBD1 on 6 matching bases. CDR3 size: 14 residues. Trimming removed 0 bases at V and 12 bases at J, with 15 bases between. Germline CDR1 SGHRS, CDR2 YFSETQ. The CDR3 DNA follows: TGCGCCAGCAGCTTGGCCGACGGAGGGGGTGAACTGTTTTTT. It codes for CASSLADGGGELFF.

This sequence joins TRBV10-3 and TRBJ2-7; D is uncertain. This CDR3 comprises 11 residues. The V and J ends lost 3 bases and 2 bases respectively, with 2 bases between them. Germline V gene lookup returns CDR1 ENHRY and CDR2 SYGVKD. The DNA of the CDR3 is TGTGCCATCAGTGACCCCTACGAGCAGTACTTC. It codes for CAISDPYEQYF.

This clonotype was observed a few times. The V call is TRBV6-2 or TRBV6-3, the J call TRBJ2-5; D remains unclear. The CDR3 runs 12 residues. The germline V gene encodes CDR1 MNHEY and CDR2 SVGEGT. Deletions cut 7 bases from V and 3 bases from J, with 9 bases between. The CDR3 nucleotides read TGTGCCAGCACCAAGCGAAAAGAGACCCAGTACTTC. Residues: CASTKRKETQYF.

This clonotype was detected only a few times. This sequence joins TRBV4-2 and TRBJ1-1, with 7 bases lining up with TRBD1. This CDR3 is 16 amino acids long. In germline, CDR1 is LGHNA, CDR2 YNFKEQ. Trimming removed 0 bases from V and 1 base from J; junction bases left unmatched: 5. CDR3: CASSQDPGQSNTEAFF. The CDR3 coding sequence is TGTGCCAGCAGCCAAGATCCGGGACAGTCGAACACTGAAGCTTTCTTT.

The rearrangement uses TRBV7-8 and TRBJ2-1; 7 positions match TRBD2. Germline assignment: CDR1 SGHVS and CDR2 FQNEAQ. The CDR3 spans 15 residues. V shed 0 bases and J 10 bases; nucleotides not matched to a gene: 9. CDR3 sequence reads: CASSLAIGRTNEQFF. The CDR3 nucleotides are TGTGCCAGCAGCTTAGCGATCGGGAGGACTAACGAGCAGTTCTTC.

As to this clonotype: One end of the junction fails to match germline, which may point to a read error. The rearrangement links TRBV12-3 or TRBV12-4 to TRBJ2-1; possible D gene TRBD2, 6 bases. This CDR3 has 16 residues. In DNA form, the CDR3 reads TGTGCCAGCAGTTTCGGCCCGGGAGTCTCCTACAATGTGCAGTTCTTC. Protein sequence: CASSFGPGVSYNVQFF.

V usage is TRBV4-2 and J usage is TRBJ2-1; D gene ambiguous. Trimming shortened V by 0 bases and J by 0 bases, and 6 bases separated the two germline ends. Germline V gene data show CDR1 as LGHNA and CDR2 as YNFKEQ. The CDR3 extends over 15 amino acids. This CDR3 is CASSQDKVSYNEQFF. The CDR3 coding sequence is TGTGCCAGCAGCCAAGATAAGGTCTCCTACAATGAGCAGTTCTTC.

This chain uses TRBV2 with TRBJ2-5, with unresolved D. V was shortened by 4 bases and J by 0 bases, with 6 bases between the two germline ends. This CDR3 contains 13 residues. Germline-derived CDR1 and CDR2 are SNHLY and FYNNEI. The CDR3 DNA sequence: TGTGCCAGCAGTGGACTGTACCAAGAGACCCAGTACTTC. Its protein product is CASSGLYQETQYF.